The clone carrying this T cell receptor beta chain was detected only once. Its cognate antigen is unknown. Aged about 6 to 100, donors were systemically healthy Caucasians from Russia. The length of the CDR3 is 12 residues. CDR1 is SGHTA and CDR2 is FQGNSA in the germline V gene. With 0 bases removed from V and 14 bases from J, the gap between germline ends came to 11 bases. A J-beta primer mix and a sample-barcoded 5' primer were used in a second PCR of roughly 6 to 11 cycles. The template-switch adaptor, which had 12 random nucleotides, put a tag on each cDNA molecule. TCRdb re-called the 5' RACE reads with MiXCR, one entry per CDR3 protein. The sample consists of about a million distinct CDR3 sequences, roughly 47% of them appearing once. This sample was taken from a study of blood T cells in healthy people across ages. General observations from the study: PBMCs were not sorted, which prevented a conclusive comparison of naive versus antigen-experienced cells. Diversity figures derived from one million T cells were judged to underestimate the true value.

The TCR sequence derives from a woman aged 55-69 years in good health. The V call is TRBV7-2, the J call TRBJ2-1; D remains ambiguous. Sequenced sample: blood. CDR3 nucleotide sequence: TGTGCCAGCAGCTTAGCTTTGGCACCCAAGTTCTTC. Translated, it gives CASSLALAPKFF.